The 20 T cell receptor beta chains presented below share a single source sample, sequenced in a study of identical twins. TCRdb processed the 5' RACE reads anew with MiXCR; each CDR3 protein has one entry. The repertoire holds 300,000 to 350,000 distinct CDR3 sequences, with 9% to 15% as singletons. These data are also associated with another study on yellow fever vaccine responses in identical twins.

Sequences were obtained from CD8+ T cells sorted from blood. Receptor source: a woman aged 18 to 35 in good health.

The J gene is TRBJ1-2, the V gene TRBV7-9, with no clear D. The CDR3 runs to 13 residues. Germline assignment: CDR1 SEHNR and CDR2 FQNEAQ (reference sequence). V lost 5 bases and J lost 4, with 11 bases in between. DNA for the CDR3: TGTGCCAGCAGCACACAGTCATCCTATGGCTACACCTTC. The encoded protein is CASSTQSSYGYTF.

Ten or more counts support this clonotype. The chain has TRBV20-1 and TRBJ2-1, with 9 positions matching TRBD2. CDR3 length: 16 amino acids. The V and J ends lost 1 base and 9 bases, in that order; junction bases with no gene match: 13. Germline CDR1 and CDR2: DFQATT and SNEGSKA (reference sequence). The CDR3 protein is CSARARTSVARGEQFF. The DNA of the CDR3 is TGCAGTGCTAGAGCCCGGACTAGCGTGGCTCGGGGTGAGCAGTTCTTC.

This clonotype occurred a few times. The gene calls are TRBV28 and TRBJ2-4, with no clear D. Germline V gene sequence: CDR1 MDHEN, CDR2 SYDVKM. This CDR3 comprises 15 residues. V shed 3 bases and J shed 1 base, with 10 bases lying between them. For the CDR3, the DNA is TGTGCCAGCAGTTTGATCCCATTGGCCAAAAACATTCAGTACTTC. Protein product: CASSLIPLAKNIQYF.

This clonotype came up a few times. The chain uses TRBV6-6 and TRBJ1-2; no reliable D call. Germline CDR1 MNHNY, CDR2 SVGAGI (reference sequence). V was trimmed by 7 bases and J by 7 bases, leaving 13 bases between them. The CDR3 contains 12 residues. In nucleotides, the CDR3 is TGTGCCAGCACTCCCGGGCCACCTGGCTACACCTTC. This codes for CASTPGPPGYTF.

The genes are TRBV5-5 and TRBJ1-2; a weak D match, TRBD1 (6 bases). This CDR3 has 12 amino acids. Trimming pared 9 bases from V and 8 bases from J, leaving 17 bases between. Germline loops: CDR1 SGHKS, CDR2 YYEKEE (reference sequence). The CDR3 spells CATPDSHEGYTF. Written as DNA, the CDR3 is TGTGCCACCCCGGACAGCCACGAGGGCTACACCTTC.

The rearrangement joins TRBV12-3 or TRBV12-4 to TRBJ1-4, with 8 bases identical to TRBD1. Trimming at V came to 5 bases and at J to 7 bases, leaving 9 bases not matched to a gene. CDR3 length: 15 amino acids. In nucleotides, the CDR3 is TGTGCCAGCAGTCTCGGACAGGGAGGTCTTGAAAAACTGTTTTTT. It is translated as CASSLGQGGLEKLFF.

At least ten counts were recorded for this clonotype. The V gene is TRBV28, the J gene TRBJ2-2, with 7 bases that match TRBD1. The germline gives CDR1 MDHEN, CDR2 SYDVKM. The length of the CDR3 is 15 residues. V lost 6 bases to trimming and J lost 5 bases; unmatched junction nucleotides: 9. The CDR3: CASRTGTVETGELFF. The CDR3 DNA reads TGTGCCAGCAGAACCGGGACAGTAGAAACCGGGGAGCTGTTTTTT. Looking up the rest from reference TRBV28 and TRBJ2-2 gives the full variable domain: DVKVTQSSRYLVKRTGEKVFLECVQDMDHENMFWYRQDPGLGLRLIYFSYDVKMKEKGDIPEGYSVSREKKERFSLILESASTNQTSMYLCASRTGTVETGELFFGEGSRLTVL.

A word on this clonotype: A far larger clone is a single base away, which makes a read error likely. The chain couples TRBV11-2 to TRBJ2-7; D not certain. The CDR3 extends over 12 amino acids. CDR1 SGHAT and CDR2 FQNNGV come from the germline V gene. The V end lost 0 bases, the J end lost 3 bases, and 3 bases lay between the germline ends. Written as DNA, the CDR3 is TGTGCCAGCAGCTTAGACAACTACGAGCAGTACTTC. This encodes CASSLDNYEQYF.

The genes are TRBV7-9 and TRBJ1-1; 9 positions agree with TRBD1. V lost 4 bases and J lost 3; bases outside the gene matches: 6. The germline CDR1 and CDR2 sequences are SEHNR and FQNEAQ (reference sequence). CDR3 length: 15 amino acids. The chain's CDR3 is CASSSGQGMHTEAFF. The CDR3 nucleotides are TGTGCCAGCAGCTCCGGACAGGGGATGCACACTGAAGCTTTCTTT.

The rearrangement uses TRBV4-2 and TRBJ2-1, with D possibly being TRBD2 (6 bases). CDR1 and CDR2 (germline): LGHNA, YNFKEQ. CDR3 length equals 16 residues. V was cut by 4 bases and J by 0 bases, with 13 bases left in between. Here the CDR3 DNA reads TGTGCCAGCAGCCTACGGGACTCCGACTCCTACAATGAGCAGTTCTTC. Translating it yields CASSLRDSDSYNEQFF.

This clonotype has a handful of counts. V gene TRBV12-3 or TRBV12-4 combines with J gene TRBJ2-1; TRBD1 agrees at 9 bases. CDR3 length: 17 amino acids. V lost 4 bases to trimming and J lost 4 bases; unmatched junction nucleotides: 11. The CDR3 reads CASSSTTGTGRYNEQFF. CDR3 nucleotides: TGTGCCAGCAGTTCGACTACCGGGACAGGGAGGTACAATGAGCAGTTCTTC.

This clonotype has a count of ten or more. The chain recombines TRBV12-3 or TRBV12-4 with TRBJ2-6; 9 bases map to TRBD1. The CDR3 sequence is 18 residues long. V dropped 6 bases and J dropped 4; count of bases not matched to a gene: 13. This CDR3 reads CASRDEGQGGSGANVLTF. In nucleotides, the CDR3 is TGTGCCAGCAGGGATGAGGGACAGGGCGGTTCAGGGGCCAACGTCCTGACTTTC.

This clonotype appeared many times. The DNA for the CDR3 is TGTGCCAGCAGCATGAGGACAGGGGTCTGGCAAGAGACCCAGTACTTC. Translation: CASSMRTGVWQETQYF. J is TRBJ2-5 and V is TRBV9, with 9 bases that match TRBD1. Germline lookup yields CDR1 SGDLS and CDR2 YYNGEE. The CDR3 contains 16 residues. The V gene end was trimmed by 4 bases and the J gene end by 2 bases; junction bases not matched to a gene: 9.

This clonotype was found a few times. This chain uses TRBV11-2 with TRBJ2-7; D is unresolved. The CDR3 extends over 11 amino acids. Germline CDR1 reads SGHAT; CDR2 reads FQNNGV. The CDR3 DNA sequence: TGTGCCAGCAGCATGACCCCTCAGCTGGACGTC. This encodes CASSMTPQLDV.

The V call is TRBV13, the J call TRBJ2-7; D may be TRBD1 or TRBD2 (5 bases each). Trimming pared 5 bases from V and 4 bases from J, leaving 21 bases between. Germline V gives CDR1 PRHDT, CDR2 FYEKMQ (reference sequence). The CDR3 sequence is 16 residues long. The CDR3 sequence: CASSPARDAQGYEQYF. CDR3 coding DNA: TGTGCCAGCAGCCCCGCCCGGGACGCACAAGGGTACGAGCAGTACTTC.

The rearrangement links TRBV14 to TRBJ2-2; 7 nucleotides match TRBD1. V was pared by 4 bases and J by 8 bases, with 7 bases of the junction left unmatched. The CDR3 runs to 14 residues. Germline assignment: CDR1 SGHDN and CDR2 FVKESK. The CDR3 coding sequence is TGTGCCAGCAGCCTTCGACAGGGCCGTGGGGAGCTGTTTTTT. It codes for CASSLRQGRGELFF.

This clonotype was detected a few times. Mismatch with germline at one junction end may stem from a read error. V is TRBV6-5 and J is TRBJ2-5; TRBD2 is a possible D gene (5 bases). This CDR3 spans 12 amino acids. The germline V gene encodes CDR1 MNHEY and CDR2 SVGAGI. CDR3: CASSFPGVDPIF. The CDR3 coding sequence is TGTGCCAGCAGTTTCCCCGGGGTCGACCCCATCTTC.

This sequence joins TRBV7-7 and TRBJ2-5, with D hard to call. The germline CDR1 and CDR2 sequences are SSHAT and FNYEAQ (reference sequence). This CDR3 region has 13 residues. Between the trimmed V and J ends, which lost 5 bases and 2 bases, there was a span of 9 bases. The CDR3 DNA sequence: TGTGCCAGCAGCCTAAGACAACAAGAGACCCAGTACTTC. Amino acids: CASSLRQQETQYF.

The V gene is TRBV3-1, the J gene TRBJ2-7; 14 nucleotides match TRBD2. Germline CDR1 LGHDT, CDR2 YNNKEL (reference sequence). The CDR3 is 18 amino acids. The V gene end was trimmed by 0 bases and the J gene end by 6 bases; junction bases not matched to a gene: 10. CDR3 residues: CASSQDGGTSGRGFEQYF. CDR3 DNA: TGTGCCAGCAGCCAAGATGGTGGGACTAGCGGGAGAGGGTTCGAGCAGTACTTC.

This clonotype showed up many times. The chain links TRBV12-3 or TRBV12-4 to TRBJ2-2; D is undetermined. The CDR3 sequence is 11 residues long. Between the trimmed V and J ends, which lost 7 bases and 3 bases, there was a span of 3 bases. In DNA, the CDR3 is TGTGCCAGCACTCACACCGGGGAGCTGTTTTTT. Protein: CASTHTGELFF.